Below are 20 T cell receptor beta chains sequenced from a single sample in a study of T cell responses to AZD1222 COVID-19 vaccine. The protocol was immunoSEQ multiplex PCR, while the TCRdb copy is restricted to in-frame clones and leaves out a portion. The sample has some 180,000 clones, approximately 90% seen once; the top ten hold 3.6%. The input for sequencing was peripheral blood, taken 28 days after the second dose of the MenACWY control vaccine. Receptors were obtained from an adult who received the MenACWY meningococcal vaccine as a control.

DNA for the CDR3: TGTGCCTGGAGTGTACAGAGGGACAGAGGAAACACCATATATTTT. It translates to CAWSVQRDRGNTIYF. The chain joins TRBV30 to TRBJ1-3, with TRBD1 identical over 7 bases. After removal of 0 bases from V and 4 bases from J, the junction contained 6 bases not matched to a gene. CDR3 length equals 15 residues. The germline V gene has CDR1 GTSNPN and CDR2 SVGIG (reference sequence).

This chain uses TRBV29-1 with TRBJ2-2; D is possibly TRBD2 (6 bases). Germline values: CDR1 SQVTM, CDR2 ANQGSEA. The V end lost 5 bases, the J end lost 0 bases, and 13 bases lay between the germline ends. This CDR3 is built from 15 residues. CDR3 sequence: CSVYWAGPNTGELFF. The CDR3 DNA follows: TGCAGCGTTTATTGGGCGGGGCCGAACACCGGGGAGCTGTTTTTT.

CDR3 nucleotide sequence: TGTGCCAGCAGCCAAGATAGGGCTAGCGGGAGTGAGCAGTTCTTC. Residues: CASSQDRASGSEQFF. The chain links TRBV3-1 (or the pseudogene TRBV3-2) to TRBJ2-1; 10 bases align to TRBD2. With V trimmed by 0 bases and J by 9 bases, 5 bases remained unmatched. The CDR3 runs to 15 residues. CDR1 and CDR2 (germline): LGHDT, YNNKEL (reference sequence).

This clone has just a few counts. V is TRBV7-9 and J is TRBJ1-5, with D maybe TRBD1 (6 bases). Germline CDR1 is SEHNR and CDR2 is FQNEAQ (reference sequence). The CDR3 consists of 15 residues. The V end lost 4 bases, the J end lost 3 bases, and 13 bases lay between the germline ends. The CDR3 spells CASSSATGNNQPQHF. The DNA for the CDR3 is TGTGCCAGCAGCTCCGCGACAGGTAACAATCAGCCCCAGCATTTT.

This chain links TRBV7-8 with TRBJ2-1; 12 bases line up with TRBD2. This CDR3 contains 17 residues. V lost 0 bases and J lost 2; bases outside the gene matches: 2. Per the germline V gene, CDR1 is SGHVS and CDR2 is FQNEAQ. The CDR3 loop is CASSLALAGGPYNEQFF. In DNA form, the CDR3 reads TGTGCCAGCAGCTTAGCGCTAGCGGGAGGGCCCTACAATGAGCAGTTCTTC.

This sequence joins TRBV7-9 and TRBJ2-7; D may be TRBD1 (6 bases). V was shortened by 5 bases and J by 9 bases, with 14 bases between the two germline ends. The CDR3 is 12 amino acids. Germline V lookup: CDR1 SEHNR, CDR2 FQNEAQ (reference sequence). CDR3 coding DNA: TGTGCCAGCAGCCTAGAACAGACAGGGCAGTACTTC. Translating it yields CASSLEQTGQYF.

The chain joins TRBV5-4 to TRBJ1-2; possible D gene TRBD1, 6 bases. Per germline, CDR1 SGHNT and CDR2 YYREEE (reference sequence). Trimming left V 6 bases short and J 3 bases short, with 12 bases between. This CDR3 spans 13 amino acids. Here the CDR3 reads CASIGGPDYGYTF. The CDR3 nucleotides are TGTGCCAGCATTGGGGGGCCTGACTATGGCTACACCTTC.

This clone showed up just once. The chain recombines TRBV27 with TRBJ2-6; the match to TRBD1 covers 7 bases. The CDR3 sequence is 16 residues long. Germline-derived CDR1 and CDR2 are MNHEY and SMNVEV (reference sequence). The J segment lost 4 bases and the V segment lost 5 bases, leaving 8 bases of the junction unmatched. The CDR3 protein is CASSLQTGLGANVLTF. The DNA for the CDR3 is TGTGCCAGCAGTCTCCAGACAGGGCTGGGGGCCAACGTCCTGACTTTC.

V is TRBV20-1 and J is TRBJ1-2, with D unresolved. Trimming pared 5 bases from V and 4 bases from J, leaving 8 bases between. There are 11 residues in the CDR3. Germline V CDR1 and CDR2: DFQATT, SNEGSKA (reference sequence). DNA of the CDR3: TGCAGTGCTCGTTTAGGCTATGGCTACACCTTC. It specifies CSARLGYGYTF.

The J gene is TRBJ1-5, the V gene TRBV6-5, with D tentatively TRBD1 (5 bases). This CDR3 comprises 15 residues. Germline-derived CDR1 and CDR2 are MNHEY and SVGAGI. V lost 10 bases and J lost 0, with 16 bases in between. The CDR3 region has the DNA TGTGCCACTCGGGGGGGACCCTCTAGCAATCAGCCCCAGCATTTT. Its protein is CATRGGPSSNQPQHF.

J is TRBJ2-7 and V is TRBV19; D is possibly TRBD1 (5 bases). CDR3 length equals 15 residues. The germline V gene encodes CDR1 LNHDA and CDR2 SQIVND (reference sequence). V lost 3 bases and J lost 5, with 17 bases in between. CDR3 sequence (DNA): TGTGCCAGTAGTATGGGGCTGGCAGTCTCGGACGAGCAGTACTTC. Amino acids: CASSMGLAVSDEQYF.

The chain joins TRBV6-2 or TRBV6-3 to TRBJ1-5; D unclear. The CDR3 has 14 residues. Germline values: CDR1 MNHEY, CDR2 SVGEGT. Trimming pared 5 bases from V and 7 bases from J, leaving 15 bases between. The CDR3 bases are TGTGCCAGCAGTCAGGAGGGATGGATCCAGCCCCAGCATTTT. This encodes CASSQEGWIQPQHF.

This clone was recorded a few times. The J gene is TRBJ2-3, the V gene TRBV15; 7 bases map to TRBD2. Germline CDR1 is LNHNV and CDR2 is YYDKDF (reference sequence). Trimming took 1 base from V and 4 from J; bases not matched to a gene: 8. CDR3 length: 16 amino acids. CDR3 sequence (DNA): TGTGCCACCAGCAGAGTGGGCGGGAGCGGCGCAGATACGCAGTATTTT. Translating it yields CATSRVGGSGADTQYF.

The rearrangement joins TRBV7-2 to TRBJ1-6, with a possible D match to TRBD1 (5 bases). Germline-derived CDR1 and CDR2 are SGHTA and FQGNSA. There are 18 residues in the CDR3. V was cut by 2 bases and J by 8 bases, with 22 bases left in between. The CDR3 DNA sequence: TGTGCCAGCAGCTTAATCCTCGGGACGCCTACCTCTGATTCACCCCTCCACTTT. It encodes CASSLILGTPTSDSPLHF.

The chain uses TRBV30 and TRBJ2-7, with 7 bases lining up with TRBD2. CDR3 length equals 12 residues. Germline-derived CDR1 and CDR2 are GTSNPN and SVGIG (reference sequence). Trimming cost V 5 bases and J 0 bases; bases outside gene matches: 1. The CDR3 reads CAWERDSYEQYF. DNA of the CDR3: TGTGCCTGGGAGCGGGACTCCTACGAGCAGTACTTC.

This rearrangement joins TRBV5-1 to TRBJ2-3, with D tentatively TRBD2 (6 bases). V gave up 3 bases and J gave up 2 bases, with 10 bases separating them. CDR3 length: 14 residues. Germline loops: CDR1 SGHRS, CDR2 YFSETQ. CDR3 nucleotides: TGCGCCAGCAGCTCCGGGACTCCCACAGATACGCAGTATTTT. Translated: CASSSGTPTDTQYF.

This sequence joins TRBV12-5 and TRBJ1-5; TRBD1 agrees at 10 bases. The CDR3 consists of 15 residues. Germline CDR1 reads LGHNT; CDR2 reads FRNRAP. V shed 3 bases, J shed 5 bases, and the junction held 4 bases outside the gene matches. In DNA form, the CDR3 reads TGTGCTAGTGGTTTTTCCGGGACAGGGGATCAGCCCCAGCATTTT. As protein: CASGFSGTGDQPQHF.

The J gene is TRBJ2-3, the V gene TRBV10-3, with TRBD2 identical over 7 bases. Trimming cost V 6 bases and J 0 bases; bases outside gene matches: 6. CDR3 length equals 15 residues. CDR1 and CDR2 (germline): ENHRY, SYGVKD. The CDR3 sequence: CAISRGVDSTDTQYF. Written as DNA, the CDR3 is TGTGCCATCAGCCGGGGGGTGGACAGCACAGATACGCAGTATTTT.

The chain employs TRBV5-6 and TRBJ2-2; D gene uncertain. The germline V and J ends were trimmed by 2 bases and 0 bases, with 11 bases remaining between them. Germline V gene data show CDR1 as SGHDT and CDR2 as YYEEEE. The CDR3 has 16 amino acids. The chain's CDR3 is CASSFEEIANTGELFF. The CDR3, as DNA: TGTGCCAGCAGCTTTGAAGAAATCGCGAACACCGGGGAGCTGTTTTTT. The full variable domain, in which reference TRBV5-6 and TRBJ2-2 provide the parts outside the CDR3, is DAGVTQSPTHLIKTRGQQVTLRCSPKSGHDTVSWYQQALGQGPQFIFQYYEEEERQRGNFPDRFSGHQFPNYSSELNVNALLLGDSALYLCASSFEEIANTGELFFGEGSRLTVL.

V gene TRBV6-5 combines with J gene TRBJ2-7; 7 nucleotides agree with TRBD1. After removal of 6 bases from V and 4 bases from J, the junction contained 12 bases not matched to a gene. Per the germline V gene, CDR1 is MNHEY and CDR2 is SVGAGI. This CDR3 is built from 15 residues. CDR3 DNA sequence: TGTGCCAGCAGGGGGGTGACAGGGCCAGCTTACGAGCAGTACTTC. Translated: CASRGVTGPAYEQYF.